This T cell receptor (beta chain) stems from a study of T-cell reconstitution after alpha-beta-depleted transplantation in children. This sample's TCRbeta library carried unique molecular identifier barcodes. From the PCR reads, TCRdb called clonotypes with MiXCR, one entry per CDR3 protein. The sample yields some 640,000 distinct CDR3 sequences, approximately 17% seen once. The TCR originated in a human donor who donated a stem cell graft to a child with acute myeloid leukemia. The material sequenced was PBMCs from the stem cell graft donor, taken from the stem cell graft.

The CDR3 DNA follows: TGTGCCAGCAGCCGTAGCGGGGGGAACACCGGGGAGCTGTTTTTT. Translated, it gives CASSRSGGNTGELFF. The chain employs TRBV7-2 and TRBJ2-2; 9 nucleotides line up with TRBD2. Germline V gives CDR1 SGHTA, CDR2 FQGNSA. CDR3 length: 15 residues. Unmatched junction bases numbered 2, after V lost 5 bases and J lost 1 base.